The 22 T cell receptor beta chains below come from one sample, sequenced in a study of shared clonotypes between healthy human individuals. Here immunoSEQ multiplex PCR was the method, and the copy in TCRdb shows in-frame clones only, minus some. This repertoire shows 1 million to 1.3 million clones, around 78% found once; its top ten account for roughly 0.65%. The sample consisted of memory CD4+ T cells from PBMCs. Subset defined: CD45RA-negative fraction. These receptors were taken from a man younger than 35 in good health. Some clones in this sample may be carry-over from other donors' samples.

This clone showed up many times. CDR3 sequence (DNA): TGTGCCAGCAGCTTAGTACCCTGGGTGAAGGGGGCAACAGATACGCAGTATTTT. Translating gives CASSLVPWVKGATDTQYF. This rearrangement joins TRBV11-2 to TRBJ2-3, with 7 bases that match TRBD1. The ends lost 1 base at V and 3 bases at J; junction bases unmatched: 13. CDR1 is SGHAT, CDR2 FQNNGV, per germline. The CDR3 is made up of 18 amino acids.

This clone was counted once. The chain couples TRBV5-8 to TRBJ2-5; the D call may be TRBD1 or TRBD2 (5 bases each). The CDR3 covers 15 residues. From germline, CDR1 is SGHTS and CDR2 YDEGEE. Trimming removed 2 bases from V and 4 bases from J, with 15 bases in between. CDR3 in amino acids: CASSFPGMRGETQYF. In DNA form, the CDR3 reads TGTGCCAGCAGCTTCCCGGGCATGAGGGGAGAGACCCAGTACTTC.

In the case of this clone: Its ends do not fully match the called genes, so a read error is possible. The chain employs TRBV25-1 and TRBJ1-5; D uncertain. CDR1 and CDR2 (germline): MGHDK, SYGVNS. The CDR3 extends over 11 amino acids. Here the CDR3 reads CRLAVNQPQHF. CDR3 nucleotide sequence: TGCCGGCTGGCAGTCAATCAGCCCCAGCATTTT.

The chain links TRBV9 to TRBJ1-5; TRBD1 agrees at 12 bases. Unmatched junction bases numbered 7, after V lost 5 bases and J lost 7 bases. Germline loops: CDR1 SGDLS, CDR2 YYNGEE. The CDR3 covers 15 residues. The CDR3 bases are TGTGCCAGCAGTTCCGGGACAGGGGGCAGCCAGCCCCAGCATTTT. It codes for CASSSGTGGSQPQHF.

The chain combines TRBV5-4 with TRBJ1-2; tentatively, D is TRBD1 (5 bases). The V end lost 5 bases, the J end lost 8 bases, and 16 bases lay between the germline ends. The CDR3 is 13 amino acids. Germline V CDR1 and CDR2: SGHNT, YYREEE (reference sequence). The CDR3 sequence: CASRGERTLGYTF. CDR3 DNA sequence: TGTGCCAGCAGGGGGGAACGGACGTTGGGCTACACCTTC.

On this clone: A much larger clone lies one base from this, so it may be a read error. This chain connects TRBV6-5 to TRBJ1-1, with D uncertain. Trimming took off 2 bases at V and 1 base at J, with 2 bases between the two ends. The CDR3 has 12 amino acids. The germline CDR1 and CDR2 sequences are MNHEY and SVGAGI. The CDR3 DNA is TGTGCCAGCAGTTACCCGAACACTGAAGCTTTCTTT. This sequence encodes CASSYPNTEAFF.

This clone was recorded only once. V gene TRBV7-8 combines with J gene TRBJ2-2; 12 bases line up with TRBD2. Germline-derived CDR1 and CDR2 are SGHVS and FQNEAQ. J gave up 5 bases and V 6 bases, and 4 bases lay outside the gene matches. This CDR3 has 15 residues. CDR3 in DNA: TGTGCCAGCAGGACTAGCGGGAGCAATACCGGGGAGCTGTTTTTT. Its protein product is CASRTSGSNTGELFF.

This clone was counted at least ten times. The rearrangement joins TRBV28 to TRBJ1-2, with D unresolved. Germline lookup yields CDR1 MDHEN and CDR2 SYDVKM. V was cut by 5 bases and J by 7 bases, with 8 bases left in between. This CDR3 comprises 11 residues. CDR3 sequence reads: CASSTSSGYTF. CDR3 in DNA: TGTGCCAGCAGTACAAGTAGTGGCTACACCTTC.

As regards this clone: A much bigger clone sits one base away, suggesting this may be a read error. The V call is TRBV6-1, the J call TRBJ1-1, with D possibly TRBD1 on 5 matching bases. Trimming pared 5 bases from V and 0 bases from J, leaving 7 bases between. This CDR3 region has 13 residues. Germline loops: CDR1 MNHNS, CDR2 SASEGT. The CDR3 DNA follows: TGTGCCAGCAGTCCCAGGGTGAACACTGAAGCTTTCTTT. This encodes CASSPRVNTEAFF.

This chain joins TRBV18 and TRBJ1-1; weak D call: TRBD1 (5 bases). Trimming removed 6 bases at V and 0 bases at J, with 11 bases between. The CDR3 spans 14 residues. CDR1 is KGHSH and CDR2 is LQKENI in the germline V gene. CDR3 DNA: TGTGCCAGCTCTTTGGGACGGATGAACACTGAAGCTTTCTTT. As protein: CASSLGRMNTEAFF.

This chain joins TRBV6-1 and TRBJ2-7; D is undetermined. Looked up from germline, CDR1 is MNHNS and CDR2 is SASEGT. V lost 6 bases and J 0 bases, leaving 15 bases between the germline ends. The CDR3 loop spans 15 amino acids. The CDR3 spells CASSHQMISSYEQYF. The CDR3 DNA reads as TGTGCCAGCAGCCATCAGATGATCAGCTCCTACGAGCAGTACTTC.

V is TRBV7-8 and J is TRBJ2-7; the match to TRBD2 covers 7 bases. After removal of 7 bases from V and 7 bases from J, the junction contained 16 bases not matched to a gene. Germline V gene lookup returns CDR1 SGHVS and CDR2 FQNEAQ. The CDR3 runs 15 residues. The CDR3 DNA follows: TGTGCCAGCATCCCCCCGGGGACTACCTCACGGGAGCAGTACTTC. Translating it yields CASIPPGTTSREQYF.

This sequence joins TRBV27 and TRBJ2-3; 8 positions match TRBD1. The CDR3 loop spans 14 amino acids. V was pared by 6 bases and J by 4 bases, with 6 bases of the junction left unmatched. Germline V gene lookup returns CDR1 MNHEY and CDR2 SMNVEV (reference sequence). The CDR3 DNA reads TGTGCCAGCAGGAGACAGGGGAACCCAGATACGCAGTATTTT. It is translated as CASRRQGNPDTQYF.

The V call is TRBV4-3, the J call TRBJ2-2; D is uncertain. V lost 1 base and J lost 2, with 8 bases in between. CDR1 and CDR2 from the germline V gene are LGHNA and YSLEER. This CDR3 comprises 15 residues. CDR3 protein: CASSQVQRNTGELFF. The CDR3, as DNA: TGCGCCAGCAGCCAAGTACAGAGAAACACCGGGGAGCTGTTTTTT.

The V gene is TRBV5-1, the J gene TRBJ2-7; 11 bases match TRBD1. This CDR3 has 14 residues. The trim removed 3 bases at V and 2 bases at J, leaving 1 base unmatched. In germline, CDR1 is SGHRS, CDR2 YFSETQ. CDR3 DNA sequence: TGCGCCAGCAGCTGGGGACAGGGGGCCTACGAGCAGTACTTC. This codes for CASSWGQGAYEQYF. The whole variable domain, remainder taken from reference TRBV5-1 and TRBJ2-7, is KAGVTQTPRYLIKTRGQQVTLSCSPISGHRSVSWYQQTPGQGLQFLFEYFSETQRNKGNFPGRFSGRQFSNSRSEMNVSTLELGDSALYLCASSWGQGAYEQYFGPGTRLTVT.

The chain has TRBV5-1 and TRBJ1-4; tentative D call: TRBD1 (6 bases). CDR3 size: 14 residues. V lost 1 base, J lost 4 bases, and 8 bases lay in between. Germline V CDR1 and CDR2: SGHRS, YFSETQ. DNA for the CDR3: TGCGCCAGCAGCTTGTTACAGGGTAATGAAAAACTGTTTTTT. Translation gives CASSLLQGNEKLFF. Variable domain in full (rest from reference TRBV5-1 and TRBJ1-4): KAGVTQTPRYLIKTRGQQVTLSCSPISGHRSVSWYQQTPGQGLQFLFEYFSETQRNKGNFPGRFSGRQFSNSRSEMNVSTLELGDSALYLCASSLLQGNEKLFFGSGTQLSVL.

This chain uses TRBV19 with TRBJ1-5; maybe TRBD1 (6 bases). The CDR3 has 16 amino acids. The germline CDR1 and CDR2 sequences are LNHDA and SQIVND (reference sequence). Between the trimmed V and J ends, which lost 1 base and 2 bases, there was a span of 12 bases. The CDR3 DNA sequence: TGTGCCAGTAGTATAGGCGGGGGCTGGCGCAATCAGCCCCAGCATTTT. It codes for CASSIGGGWRNQPQHF. Full variable domain (outside the CDR3, taken from reference TRBV19 and TRBJ1-5): DGGITQSPKYLFRKEGQNVTLSCEQNLNHDAMYWYRQDPGQGLRLIYYSQIVNDFQKGDIAEGYSVSREKKESFPLTVTSAQKNPTAFYLCASSIGGGWRNQPQHFGDGTRLSIL.

This sequence joins TRBV9 and TRBJ2-1; the D is unclear. This CDR3 has 13 amino acids. Germline V gene data show CDR1 as SGDLS and CDR2 as YYNGEE. Trimming took off 6 bases at V and 9 bases at J, with 16 bases between the two ends. CDR3 loop: CASTPRAVGEQFF. DNA for the CDR3: TGTGCCAGCACCCCAAGGGCGGTAGGTGAGCAGTTCTTC.

The rearrangement uses TRBV6-1 and TRBJ2-7, with 7 bases fitting TRBD1. In germline, CDR1 is MNHNS, CDR2 SASEGT. The CDR3 loop spans 16 amino acids. With V trimmed by 0 bases and J by 2 bases, 7 bases remained unmatched. CDR3 DNA sequence: TGTGCCAGCAGTGAAGCCCCCCGGGACAGCGCCTACGAGCAGTACTTC. It is translated as CASSEAPRDSAYEQYF.

CDR3 region: CASRLPPGTGLKTQYF. The DNA of the CDR3 is TGTGCCAGCAGACTACCTCCCGGGACAGGGTTGAAGACCCAGTACTTC. The chain is built from TRBV7-9 and TRBJ2-5, with TRBD1 matching over 9 bases. V lost 6 bases and J lost 6; bases outside the gene matches: 14. The germline gives CDR1 SEHNR, CDR2 FQNEAQ (reference sequence). This CDR3 comprises 16 residues. The entire variable domain, with the rest obtained from reference TRBV7-9 and TRBJ2-5, is as follows: DTGVSQNPRHKITKRGQNVTFRCDPISEHNRLYWYRQTLGQGPEFLTYFQNEAQLEKSRLLSDRFSAERPKGSFSTLEIQRTEQGDSAMYLCASRLPPGTGLKTQYFGPGTRLLVL.

The J gene is TRBJ2-4, the V gene TRBV29-1; tentatively, D is TRBD1 or TRBD2 (5 bases each). Trimming took off 4 bases at V and 6 bases at J, with 10 bases between the two ends. CDR1 SQVTM and CDR2 ANQGSEA come from the germline V gene. The CDR3 extends over 12 amino acids. The CDR3 DNA reads as TGCAGCGTTGCTGGGGGTGGAAACATTCAGTACTTC. Amino acids: CSVAGGGNIQYF.

Here the CDR3 reads CASSWGSNEKLFF. Here the CDR3 DNA reads TGTGCCAGCAGTTGGGGATCTAATGAAAAACTGTTTTTT. The rearrangement uses TRBV2 and TRBJ1-4; no firm D call. Germline CDR1 and CDR2: SNHLY and FYNNEI. The CDR3 runs to 13 residues. Between the trimmed V and J ends, which lost 5 bases and 3 bases, there was a span of 7 bases.